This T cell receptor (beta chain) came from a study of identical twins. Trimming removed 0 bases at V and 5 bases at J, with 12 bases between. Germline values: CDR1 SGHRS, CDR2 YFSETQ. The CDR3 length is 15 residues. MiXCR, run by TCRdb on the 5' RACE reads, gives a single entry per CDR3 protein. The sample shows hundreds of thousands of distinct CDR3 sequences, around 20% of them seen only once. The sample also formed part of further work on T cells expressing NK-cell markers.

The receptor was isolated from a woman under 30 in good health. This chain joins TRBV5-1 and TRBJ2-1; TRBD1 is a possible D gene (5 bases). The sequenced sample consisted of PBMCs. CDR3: CASSLVPGLDNEQFF. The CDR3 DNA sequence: TGCGCCAGCAGCTTGGTCCCAGGGTTGGACAATGAGCAGTTCTTC.